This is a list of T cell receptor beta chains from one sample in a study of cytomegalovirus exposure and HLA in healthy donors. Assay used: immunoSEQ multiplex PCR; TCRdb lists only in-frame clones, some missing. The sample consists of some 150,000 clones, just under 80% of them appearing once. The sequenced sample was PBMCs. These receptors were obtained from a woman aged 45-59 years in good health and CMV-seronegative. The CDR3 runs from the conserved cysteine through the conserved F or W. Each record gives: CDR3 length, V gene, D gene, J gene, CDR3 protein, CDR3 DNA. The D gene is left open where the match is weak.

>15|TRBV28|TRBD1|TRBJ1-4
CASSFYTGQNEKLFF
TGTGCCAGCAGTTTCTACACGGGACAGAATGAAAAACTGTTTTTT
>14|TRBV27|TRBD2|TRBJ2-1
CASTWAGGPDEQFF
TGTGCCAGCACCTGGGCGGGAGGGCCTGATGAGCAGTTCTTC
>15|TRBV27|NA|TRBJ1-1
CASTAMRGANTEAFF
TGTGCCAGCACCGCAATGCGGGGGGCGAACACTGAAGCTTTCTTT
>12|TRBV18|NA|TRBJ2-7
CASSRESSEQYF
TGTGCCAGCTCACGAGAGAGTAGCGAGCAGTACTTC
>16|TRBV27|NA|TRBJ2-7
CASSLIRRGGPYEQYF
TGTGCCAGCAGTTTAATTAGGAGGGGGGGCCCCTACGAGCAGTACTTC
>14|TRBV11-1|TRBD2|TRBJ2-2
CASSGTRNTGELFF
TGTGCCAGCAGCGGGACTAGAAACACCGGGGAGCTGTTTTTT
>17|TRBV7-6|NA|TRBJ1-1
CASSPAGPGAGNTEAFF
TGTGCCAGCAGCCCCGCTGGCCCTGGTGCGGGTAACACTGAAGCTTTCTTT
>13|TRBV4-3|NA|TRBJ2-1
CASSQEWGDEQFF
TGCGCCAGCAGCCAAGAATGGGGGGATGAGCAGTTCTTC
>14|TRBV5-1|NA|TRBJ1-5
CASSPGKINQPQHF
TGCGCCAGCAGCCCAGGGAAAATTAATCAGCCCCAGCATTTT
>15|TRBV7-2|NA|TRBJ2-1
CASSSPPSAYNEQFF
TGTGCCAGCAGCTCCCCCCCGAGTGCCTACAATGAGCAGTTCTTC
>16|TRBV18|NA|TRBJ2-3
CASSPPSSRRTDTQYF
TGTGCCAGCTCACCACCGAGCAGCAGGCGCACAGATACGCAGTATTTT